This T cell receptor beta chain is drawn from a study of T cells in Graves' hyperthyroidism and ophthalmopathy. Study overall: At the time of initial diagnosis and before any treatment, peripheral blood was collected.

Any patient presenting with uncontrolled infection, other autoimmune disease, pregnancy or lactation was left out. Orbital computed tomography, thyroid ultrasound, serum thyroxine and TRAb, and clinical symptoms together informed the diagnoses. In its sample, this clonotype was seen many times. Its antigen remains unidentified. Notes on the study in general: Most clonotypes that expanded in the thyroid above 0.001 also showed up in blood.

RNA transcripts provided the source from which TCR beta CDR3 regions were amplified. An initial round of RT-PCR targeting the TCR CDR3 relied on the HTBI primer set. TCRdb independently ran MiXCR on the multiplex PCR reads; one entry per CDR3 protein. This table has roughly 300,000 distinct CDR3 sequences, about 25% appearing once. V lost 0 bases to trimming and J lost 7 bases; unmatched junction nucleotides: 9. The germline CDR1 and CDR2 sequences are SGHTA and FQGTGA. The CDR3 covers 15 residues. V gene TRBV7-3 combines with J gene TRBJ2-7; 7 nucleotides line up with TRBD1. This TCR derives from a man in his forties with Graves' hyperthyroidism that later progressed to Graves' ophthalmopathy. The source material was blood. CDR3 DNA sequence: TGTGCCAGCAGCTTAACCGGGACAGCGGCTCTTGAGCAGTACTTC. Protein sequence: CASSLTGTAALEQYF.